The T cell receptor (beta chain) described here comes from a study of T cell repertoires in cytomegalovirus infection. As for this clonotype: Its target is not known.

Using its own MiXCR run on the reads, TCRdb lists one record per CDR3 protein. Here the sample spans around 430,000 distinct CDR3 sequences, more than 40% being singletons. CDR3 length: 14 amino acids. Germline CDR1 is DFQATT and CDR2 is SNEGSKA (reference sequence). J lost 15 bases, V lost 6 bases, and 17 bases had no gene match. This sample comprised cultured PBMCs, obtained from culture after CMV antigen stimulation. The clonotype originates from a human donor in good health (CMV status not recorded). Some clones in this sample may be carry-over from other donors' samples. V gene TRBV20-1 combines with J gene TRBJ1-5; 10 bases are shared with TRBD1. CDR3 nucleotides: TGCAGTGCCACGAAAGGGACAGGGGCCTCCTTCGCGCATTTT. Its protein product is CSATKGTGASFAHF.